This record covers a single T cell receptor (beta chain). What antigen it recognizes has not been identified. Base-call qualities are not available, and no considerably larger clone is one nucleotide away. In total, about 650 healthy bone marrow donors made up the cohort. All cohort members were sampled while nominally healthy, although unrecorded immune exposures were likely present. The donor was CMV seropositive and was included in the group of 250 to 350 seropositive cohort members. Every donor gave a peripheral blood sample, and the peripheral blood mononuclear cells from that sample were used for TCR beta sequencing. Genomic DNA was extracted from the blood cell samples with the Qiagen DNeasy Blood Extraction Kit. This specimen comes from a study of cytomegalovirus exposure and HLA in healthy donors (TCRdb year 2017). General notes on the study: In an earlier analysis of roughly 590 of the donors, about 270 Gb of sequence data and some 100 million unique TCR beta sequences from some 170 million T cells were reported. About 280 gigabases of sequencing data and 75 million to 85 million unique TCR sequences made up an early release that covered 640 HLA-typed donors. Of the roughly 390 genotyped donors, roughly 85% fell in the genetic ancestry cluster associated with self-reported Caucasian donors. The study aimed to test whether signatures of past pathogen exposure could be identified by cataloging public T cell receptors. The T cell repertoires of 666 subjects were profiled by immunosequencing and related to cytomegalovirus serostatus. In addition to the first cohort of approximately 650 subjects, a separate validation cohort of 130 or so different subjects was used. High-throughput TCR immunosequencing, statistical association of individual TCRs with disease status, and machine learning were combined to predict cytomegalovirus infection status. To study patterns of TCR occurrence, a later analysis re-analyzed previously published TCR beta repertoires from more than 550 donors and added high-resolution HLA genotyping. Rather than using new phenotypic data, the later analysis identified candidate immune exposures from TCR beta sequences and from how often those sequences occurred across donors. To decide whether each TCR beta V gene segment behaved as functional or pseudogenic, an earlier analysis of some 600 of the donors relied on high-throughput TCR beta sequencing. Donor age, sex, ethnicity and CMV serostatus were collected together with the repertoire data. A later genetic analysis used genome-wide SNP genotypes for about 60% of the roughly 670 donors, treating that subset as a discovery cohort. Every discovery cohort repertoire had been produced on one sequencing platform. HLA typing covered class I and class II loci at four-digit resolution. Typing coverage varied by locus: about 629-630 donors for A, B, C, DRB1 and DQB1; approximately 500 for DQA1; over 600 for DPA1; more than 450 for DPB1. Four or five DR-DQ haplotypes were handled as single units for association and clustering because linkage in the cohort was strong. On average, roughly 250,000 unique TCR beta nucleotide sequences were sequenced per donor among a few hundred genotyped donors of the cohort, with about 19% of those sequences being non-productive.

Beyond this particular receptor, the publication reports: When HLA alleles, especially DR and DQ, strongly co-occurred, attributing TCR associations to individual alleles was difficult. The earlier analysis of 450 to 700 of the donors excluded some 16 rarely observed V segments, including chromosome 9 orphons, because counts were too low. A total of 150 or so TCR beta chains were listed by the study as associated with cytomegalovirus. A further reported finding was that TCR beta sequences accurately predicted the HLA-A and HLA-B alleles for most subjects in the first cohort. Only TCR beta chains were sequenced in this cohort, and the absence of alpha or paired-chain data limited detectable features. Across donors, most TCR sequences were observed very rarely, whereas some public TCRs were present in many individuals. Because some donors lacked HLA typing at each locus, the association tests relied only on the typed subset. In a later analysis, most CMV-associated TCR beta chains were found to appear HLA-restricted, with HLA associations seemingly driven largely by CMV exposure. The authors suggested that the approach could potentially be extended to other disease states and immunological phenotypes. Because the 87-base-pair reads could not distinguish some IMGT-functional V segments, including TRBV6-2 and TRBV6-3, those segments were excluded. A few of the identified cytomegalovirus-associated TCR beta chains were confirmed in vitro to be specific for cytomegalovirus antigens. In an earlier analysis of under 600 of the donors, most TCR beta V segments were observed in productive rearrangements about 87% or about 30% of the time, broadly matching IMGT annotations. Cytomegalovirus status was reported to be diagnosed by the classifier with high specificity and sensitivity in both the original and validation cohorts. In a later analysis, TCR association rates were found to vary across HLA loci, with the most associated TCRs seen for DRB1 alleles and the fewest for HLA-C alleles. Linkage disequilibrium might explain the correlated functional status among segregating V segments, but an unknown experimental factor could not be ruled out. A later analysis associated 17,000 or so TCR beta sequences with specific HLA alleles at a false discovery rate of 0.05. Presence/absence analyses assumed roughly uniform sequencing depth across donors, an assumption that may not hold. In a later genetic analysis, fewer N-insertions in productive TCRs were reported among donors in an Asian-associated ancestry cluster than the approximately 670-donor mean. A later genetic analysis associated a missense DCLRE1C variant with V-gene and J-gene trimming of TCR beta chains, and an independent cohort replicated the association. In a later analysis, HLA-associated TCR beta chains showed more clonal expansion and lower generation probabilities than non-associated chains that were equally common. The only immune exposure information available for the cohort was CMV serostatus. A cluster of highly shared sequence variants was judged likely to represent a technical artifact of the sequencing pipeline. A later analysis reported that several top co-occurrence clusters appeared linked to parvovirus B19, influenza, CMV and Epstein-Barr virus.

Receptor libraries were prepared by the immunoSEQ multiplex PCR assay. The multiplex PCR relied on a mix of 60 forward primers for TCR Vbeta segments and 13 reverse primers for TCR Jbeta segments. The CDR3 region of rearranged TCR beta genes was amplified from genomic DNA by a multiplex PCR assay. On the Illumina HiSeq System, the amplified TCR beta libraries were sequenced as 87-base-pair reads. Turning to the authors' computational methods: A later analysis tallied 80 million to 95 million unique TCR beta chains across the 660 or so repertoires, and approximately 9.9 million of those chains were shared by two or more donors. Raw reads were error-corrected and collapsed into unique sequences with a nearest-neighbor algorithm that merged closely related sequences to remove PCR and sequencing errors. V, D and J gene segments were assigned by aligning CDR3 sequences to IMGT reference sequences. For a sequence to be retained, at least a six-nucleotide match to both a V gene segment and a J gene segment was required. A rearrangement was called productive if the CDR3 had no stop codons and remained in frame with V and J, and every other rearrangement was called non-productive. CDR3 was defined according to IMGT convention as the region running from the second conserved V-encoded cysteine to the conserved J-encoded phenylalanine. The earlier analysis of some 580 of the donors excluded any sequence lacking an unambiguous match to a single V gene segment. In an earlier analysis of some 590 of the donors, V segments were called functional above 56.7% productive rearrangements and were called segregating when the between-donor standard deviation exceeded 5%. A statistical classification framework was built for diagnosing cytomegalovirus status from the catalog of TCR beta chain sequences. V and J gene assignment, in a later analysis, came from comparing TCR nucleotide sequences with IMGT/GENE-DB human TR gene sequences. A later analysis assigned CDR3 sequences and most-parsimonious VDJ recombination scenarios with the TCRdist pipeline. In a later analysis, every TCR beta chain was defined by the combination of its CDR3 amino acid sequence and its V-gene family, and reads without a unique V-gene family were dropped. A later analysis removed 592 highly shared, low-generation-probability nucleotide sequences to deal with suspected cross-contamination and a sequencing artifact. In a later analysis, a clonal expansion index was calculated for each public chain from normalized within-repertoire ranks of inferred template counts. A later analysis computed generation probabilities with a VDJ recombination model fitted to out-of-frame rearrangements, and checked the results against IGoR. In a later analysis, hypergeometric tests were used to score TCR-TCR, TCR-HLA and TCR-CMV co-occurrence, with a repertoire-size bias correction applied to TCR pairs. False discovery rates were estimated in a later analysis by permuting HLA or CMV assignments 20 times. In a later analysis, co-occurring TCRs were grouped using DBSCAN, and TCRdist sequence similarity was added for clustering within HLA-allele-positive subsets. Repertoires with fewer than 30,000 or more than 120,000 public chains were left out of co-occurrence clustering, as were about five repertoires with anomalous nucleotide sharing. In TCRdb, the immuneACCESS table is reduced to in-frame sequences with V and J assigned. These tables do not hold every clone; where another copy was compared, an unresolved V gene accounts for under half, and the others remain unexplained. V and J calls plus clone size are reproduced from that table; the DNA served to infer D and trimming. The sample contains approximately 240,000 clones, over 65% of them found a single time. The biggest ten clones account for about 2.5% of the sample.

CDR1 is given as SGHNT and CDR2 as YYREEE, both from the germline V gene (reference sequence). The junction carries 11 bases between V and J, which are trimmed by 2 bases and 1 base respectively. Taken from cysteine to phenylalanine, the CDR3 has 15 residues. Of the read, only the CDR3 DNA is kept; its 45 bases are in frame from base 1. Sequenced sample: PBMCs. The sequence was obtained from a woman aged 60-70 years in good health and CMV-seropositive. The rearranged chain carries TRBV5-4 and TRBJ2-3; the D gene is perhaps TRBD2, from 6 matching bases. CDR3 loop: CASSLPGSGTDTQYF. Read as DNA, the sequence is TGTGCCAGCAGCTTACCCGGGAGTGGCACAGATACGCAGTATTTT. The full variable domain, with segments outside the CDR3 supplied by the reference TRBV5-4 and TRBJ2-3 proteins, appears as ETGVTQSPTHLIKTRGQQVTLRCSSQSGHNTVSWYQQALGQGPQFIFQYYREEENGRGNFPPRFSGLQFPNYSSELNVNALELDDSALYLCASSLPGSGTDTQYFGPGTRLTVL.